One and the same sample provided the 28 T cell receptor beta chains below, sequenced in a study of blood T cell repertoires in COVID-19. Sequencing used immunoSEQ multiplex PCR; TCRdb keeps in-frame clones, though not all of them. The profile shows approximately 210,000 clones, approximately 90% of them singletons. Sequenced input: peripheral blood. These receptors all come from a man aged 25 to 40 who had recovered from COVID-19.

The rearrangement joins TRBV19 to TRBJ1-5; D unclear. Germline CDR1 and CDR2: LNHDA and SQIVND (reference sequence). CDR3 length: 15 residues. V was trimmed by 8 bases and J by 0 bases, leaving 14 bases between them. The CDR3 DNA follows: TGTGCCAGTGTGGGCCCGGACTATAGCAATCAGCCCCAGCATTTT. This codes for CASVGPDYSNQPQHF.

The CDR3 sequence is CASSPRGTEQFF. The CDR3 region has the DNA TGTGCCAGCAGCCCGCGGGGGACTGAGCAGTTCTTC. This rearrangement joins TRBV3-1 (or the pseudogene TRBV3-2) to TRBJ2-1, with 7 bases identical to TRBD2. Germline-derived CDR1 and CDR2 are LGHDT and YNNKEL (reference sequence). Trimming removed 4 bases from V and 9 bases from J; junction bases left unmatched: 3. CDR3 length equals 12 residues.

This clone was seen more than once but under ten times. The rearrangement uses TRBV11-3 and TRBJ2-7; 8 nucleotides agree with TRBD2. CDR3 size: 16 residues. Trimming removed 3 bases from V and 4 bases from J; junction bases left unmatched: 11. Germline V gene lookup returns CDR1 SGHNT and CDR2 YENEEA. The CDR3 DNA reads TGTGCCAGCAGCTTGACAAACAGCGGGGGCCGTTACGAGCAGTACTTC. Amino acid sequence: CASSLTNSGGRYEQYF.

The chain has TRBV7-8 and TRBJ2-7, with 7 positions matching TRBD1. In germline, CDR1 is SGHVS, CDR2 FQNEAQ. Trimming cost V 1 base and J 9 bases; bases outside gene matches: 12. The CDR3 spans 15 residues. CDR3 protein: CASSLVSTGRTGQYF. The CDR3 DNA is TGTGCCAGCAGCTTAGTATCCACTGGTCGGACAGGGCAGTACTTC.

For the CDR3, the DNA is TGCGCCAGCAGCTTGGGCAGTGACTACGAGCAGTACTTC. This gives the protein CASSLGSDYEQYF. V usage is TRBV5-1 and J usage is TRBJ2-7; D remains unclear. Germline V gene data show CDR1 as SGHRS and CDR2 as YFSETQ. The CDR3 runs 13 residues. The V and J ends lost 0 bases and 3 bases respectively, with 7 bases between them.

In regard to this clone: This likely comes from a read error, as the CDR3 has no conserved phenylalanine or tryptophan at its end. The gene calls are TRBV24-1 and TRBJ1-2; D ambiguous. CDR3 length equals 12 residues. V was cut by 5 bases and J by 3 bases, with 6 bases left in between. Germline V CDR1 and CDR2: KGHDR, SFDVKD. The CDR3 here is CATSAGDYGYTL. The CDR3 nucleotides are TGTGCCACCAGTGCAGGTGACTATGGCTACACCCTC.

The rearrangement joins TRBV10-3 to TRBJ2-7; 9 positions agree with TRBD1. CDR3 length: 14 amino acids. J was trimmed by 3 bases and V by 6 bases; bases with no gene match: 6. CDR1 is ENHRY and CDR2 is SYGVKD in the germline V gene. The CDR3 region is CAIRKGTGIYEQYF. Written as DNA, the CDR3 is TGTGCCATCAGAAAGGGGACAGGGATCTACGAGCAGTACTTC.

This sequence joins TRBV24-1 and TRBJ2-5; a weak D match, TRBD2 (5 bases). Between the trimmed V and J ends, which lost 5 bases and 3 bases, there was a span of 21 bases. The CDR3 runs to 17 residues. In germline, CDR1 is KGHDR, CDR2 SFDVKD. The CDR3 DNA follows: TGTGCCACCAGTGCCCCTTACCCCACGGGAATCGAAGAGACCCAGTACTTC. Translation gives CATSAPYPTGIEETQYF.

This chain links TRBV24-1 with TRBJ1-1; TRBD1 agrees at 7 bases. The CDR3 sequence is 15 residues long. Germline V gives CDR1 KGHDR, CDR2 SFDVKD. Losses at the gene ends were 4 bases for V and 7 bases for J; bases not matched to a gene: 11. The CDR3 sequence is CATSDTNRGSGEAFF. The CDR3 DNA is TGTGCCACCAGTGACACAAACAGGGGATCGGGTGAAGCTTTCTTT.

This chain connects TRBV5-6 to TRBJ1-1; D gene uncertain. V was pared by 1 base and J by 0 bases, with 7 bases between. From germline, CDR1 is SGHDT and CDR2 YYEEEE. The CDR3 has 14 residues. In nucleotides, the CDR3 is TGTGCCAGCAGCTTGTTGAGGATGAACACTGAAGCTTTCTTT. Translation gives CASSLLRMNTEAFF.

The chain couples TRBV19 to TRBJ1-5; 7 bases are shared with TRBD1. V dropped 3 bases and J dropped 4; count of bases not matched to a gene: 9. The CDR3 covers 16 residues. In germline, CDR1 is LNHDA, CDR2 SQIVND (reference sequence). CDR3 in amino acids: CASSMVGGRDNQPQHF. As DNA, the CDR3 is TGTGCCAGTAGTATGGTAGGGGGCAGGGATAATCAGCCCCAGCATTTT.

This chain connects TRBV7-2 to TRBJ1-2; maybe TRBD1 (5 bases). The germline V and J ends were trimmed by 3 bases and 5 bases, with 13 bases remaining between them. The CDR3 is 14 residues long. Per germline, CDR1 SGHTA and CDR2 FQGNSA. In DNA, the CDR3 is TGTGCCAGCAGCTTCGGAGGGGAAGGGTATGGCTACACCTTC. Protein sequence: CASSFGGEGYGYTF.

The chain links TRBV5-1 to TRBJ1-2, with 8 bases aligning to TRBD1. V shed 3 bases and J 8 bases; nucleotides not matched to a gene: 9. There are 14 residues in the CDR3. CDR1 and CDR2 (germline): SGHRS, YFSETQ. The CDR3 protein is CASSWDRRQGGYTF. The CDR3, as DNA: TGCGCCAGCAGCTGGGACAGGCGCCAAGGAGGCTACACCTTC.

The genes are TRBV11-3 and TRBJ2-5, with D unclear. The CDR3 totals 14 residues. Germline CDR1 reads SGHNT; CDR2 reads YENEEA. With 3 bases removed from V and 5 bases from J, the gap between germline ends came to 13 bases. This chain's CDR3 is CASSFDPGTETQYF. Here the CDR3 DNA reads TGTGCCAGCAGCTTCGATCCAGGCACGGAGACCCAGTACTTC.

As concerns this clone: This CDR3 is missing its conserved last phenylalanine or tryptophan, likely due to a read error. It is unclear where the CDR3 begins or ends on the DNA, so no DNA is shown, and the CDR3 is as TCRdb lists it. V and J are TRBV5-6 and TRBJ2-7; TRBD1 is the table's D call and was not checked against the DNA. The germline V gene encodes CDR1 SGHDT and CDR2 YYEEEE. The CDR3 spans 12 amino acids, including both terminal residues. The CDR3 here is CASSLAGVPGQI.

The V and J genes are TRBV5-1 and TRBJ2-5; D perhaps matches TRBD1 (7 bases). The germline V and J ends were trimmed by 3 bases and 4 bases, with 13 bases remaining between them. Germline CDR1 SGHRS, CDR2 YFSETQ. The CDR3 runs 14 residues. The CDR3 bases are TGCGCCAGCAGCTCGAGACAGGGACTAGAGACCCAGTACTTC. Translation: CASSSRQGLETQYF.

The chain uses TRBV12-1 and TRBJ2-7; the table's D gene call, TRBD2, was not cross checked with the DNA. TRBV12-1 is labeled a pseudogene. The CDR3 has 14 amino acids. CDR3 bases: TGTGCCAGCAGCCTTGGCCGAAGCGGCTACGAGCAGTACTTC. Amino acid sequence: CASSLGRSGYEQYF.

This sequence joins TRBV11-3 and TRBJ2-1; 8 bases match TRBD2. V lost 1 base and J lost 3; bases outside the gene matches: 5. This CDR3 has 16 amino acids. Germline V CDR1 and CDR2: SGHNT, YENEEA. In nucleotides, the CDR3 is TGTGCCAGCAGCTTAGGGTCCGGGACTAGCTACAATGAGCAGTTCTTC. The encoded protein is CASSLGSGTSYNEQFF.

Only a few counts were recorded for this clone. The rearrangement links TRBV10-2 to TRBJ1-2; a weak D match, TRBD1 (5 bases). Germline V lookup: CDR1 WSHSY, CDR2 SAAADI. V dropped 5 bases and J dropped 7 bases, with 11 bases sitting between them. The length of the CDR3 is 12 residues. CDR3 nucleotides: TGCGCCAGCAGTCCACAGGCTGCTGGCTACACCTTC. Protein product: CASSPQAAGYTF.

The J gene is TRBJ2-3, the V gene TRBV4-1, with 8 bases that match TRBD2. CDR3 size: 14 residues. Germline V CDR1 and CDR2: MGHRA, YSYEKL. V trimming: 5 bases; J trimming: 1 base; junction bases outside the gene matches: 2. The CDR3 DNA reads as TGCGCCAGCAGCGATAGCGGGGGCACAGATACGCAGTATTTT. This encodes CASSDSGGTDTQYF.

This clone was observed a handful of times. The chain uses TRBV19 and TRBJ2-5; TRBD1 matches at 10 bases. The length of the CDR3 is 17 residues. Germline values: CDR1 LNHDA, CDR2 SQIVND (reference sequence). V gave up 3 bases and J gave up 4 bases; unmatched junction bases: 11. The CDR3 here is CASSIRQGATFRETQYF. The CDR3 nucleotides read TGTGCCAGTAGTATTCGACAGGGGGCGACTTTTAGAGAGACCCAGTACTTC.

The rearrangement links TRBV27 to TRBJ2-1; TRBD2 aligns across 9 bases. With V trimmed by 1 base and J by 4 bases, 5 bases remained unmatched. The CDR3 runs 16 residues. The germline CDR1 and CDR2 sequences are MNHEY and SMNVEV (reference sequence). The CDR3 sequence: CASSLWGGGAYNEQFF. CDR3 bases: TGTGCCAGCAGTTTATGGGGCGGGGGGGCTTACAATGAGCAGTTCTTC.

The chain recombines TRBV19 with TRBJ2-1, with D possibly being TRBD2 (5 bases). CDR1 LNHDA and CDR2 SQIVND come from the germline V gene (reference sequence). The germline V and J ends were trimmed by 3 bases and 4 bases, with 13 bases remaining between them. The CDR3 is 15 amino acids. The DNA of the CDR3 is TGTGCCAGTAGTATTTCTACTAGAGCATACAATGAGCAGTTCTTC. Translation: CASSISTRAYNEQFF.

This rearrangement joins TRBV5-6 to TRBJ2-3, with a tentative D call TRBD2 (5 bases). The CDR3 spans 17 residues. Germline CDR1 SGHDT, CDR2 YYEEEE. V lost 0 bases, J lost 6 bases, and 20 bases lay in between. CDR3 coding DNA: TGTGCCAGCAGCTTGGATGAAGCAGGAGGTACGGGCGATACGCAGTATTTT. Its translation: CASSLDEAGGTGDTQYF.

This chain joins TRBV10-3 and TRBJ1-3; D is undetermined. The V end lost 6 bases, the J end lost 0 bases, and 6 bases lay between the germline ends. The CDR3 has 13 residues. Germline CDR1 is ENHRY and CDR2 is SYGVKD. CDR3 region: CAIRADSGNTIYF. DNA of the CDR3: TGTGCCATCAGAGCGGACTCTGGAAACACCATATATTTT.

V usage is TRBV30 and J usage is TRBJ2-5; TRBD2 agrees at 13 bases. V lost 2 bases to trimming and J lost 2 bases; unmatched junction nucleotides: 5. The CDR3 is made up of 16 amino acids. Germline CDR1 reads GTSNPN; CDR2 reads SVGIG (reference sequence). The CDR3 sequence: CAWSFGLAGEQETQYF. The CDR3 DNA follows: TGTGCCTGGAGTTTTGGACTAGCGGGGGAACAAGAGACCCAGTACTTC. The full variable domain, rest sourced from reference TRBV30 and TRBJ2-5, is SQTIHQWPATLVQPVGSPLSLECTVEGTSNPNLYWYRQAAGRGLQLLFYSVGIGQISSEVPQNLSASRPQDRQFILSSKKLLLSDSGFYLCAWSFGLAGEQETQYFGPGTRLLVL.

The chain recombines TRBV7-6 with TRBJ2-7; D uncertain. V was cut by 1 base and J by 2 bases, with 12 bases left in between. Germline lookup yields CDR1 SGHVS and CDR2 FNYEAQ. The CDR3 contains 15 residues. CDR3 coding DNA: TGTGCCAGCAGCTTAGGGCAGGCTCCAACCTACGAGCAGTACTTC. Translation: CASSLGQAPTYEQYF.

This sequence joins TRBV6-1 and TRBJ1-5; D uncertain. Trimming took off 1 base at V and 0 bases at J, with 13 bases between the two ends. CDR1 and CDR2 (germline): MNHNS, SASEGT. The CDR3 length is 17 residues. CDR3 nucleotide sequence: TGTGCCAGCAGTGAAGGTTTTTGGCACTATAGCAATCAGCCCCAGCATTTT. Translated: CASSEGFWHYSNQPQHF.